The 25 T cell receptor beta chains below were found in one sample sequenced in a study of cytomegalovirus exposure and HLA in healthy donors. This table comes from immunoSEQ multiplex PCR, and its TCRdb copy is limited to in-frame clones, with some not included. The sample includes fewer than 300,000 clones, more than 75% of them seen just once. The sample was PBMCs. The receptors originated from a woman between 18 and 29 years old in good health and CMV-seronegative.

In this sample, this clone turned up a few times. The chain uses TRBV6-5 and TRBJ1-2; D not resolved. V dropped 8 bases and J dropped 3 bases, with 7 bases sitting between them. CDR1 and CDR2 (germline): MNHEY, SVGAGI. This CDR3 region has 11 residues. The CDR3 DNA follows: TGTGCCAGCCGACACGACTATGGCTACACCTTC. As protein: CASRHDYGYTF.

The chain couples TRBV11-2 to TRBJ2-1; D possibly corresponds to TRBD2 (5 bases). Germline CDR1 reads SGHAT; CDR2 reads FQNNGV. V lost 0 bases and J lost 10, with 13 bases in between. The CDR3 consists of 14 residues. CDR3 residues: CASSLDPGMGEQFF. The CDR3 DNA sequence: TGTGCCAGCAGCTTAGACCCGGGAATGGGAGAGCAGTTCTTC.

This chain joins TRBV19 and TRBJ1-2; no reliable D call. Germline V gene data show CDR1 as LNHDA and CDR2 as SQIVND (reference sequence). The CDR3 runs to 14 residues. V was shortened by 6 bases and J by 4 bases, with 15 bases between the two germline ends. The CDR3 nucleotides are TGTGCCAGTAGCACGAAGGGAGCATTCTATGGCTACACCTTC. Translated: CASSTKGAFYGYTF. Drawing the rest from reference TRBV19 and TRBJ1-2, the complete variable domain is DGGITQSPKYLFRKEGQNVTLSCEQNLNHDAMYWYRQDPGQGLRLIYYSQIVNDFQKGDIAEGYSVSREKKESFPLTVTSAQKNPTAFYLCASSTKGAFYGYTFGSGTRLTVV.

V is TRBV12-2 and J is TRBJ1-1; the D segment call TRBD1 is taken from the table without a DNA check. TRBV12-2 constitutes a pseudogene. The CDR3 is made up of 15 amino acids. This CDR3 reads CASRSPLGRNTEAFF. Written as DNA, the CDR3 is TGTGCAAGTCGCTCCCCTTTGGGGCGGAACACTGAAGCTTTCTTT.

The genes are TRBV5-1 and TRBJ1-5; tentative D call: TRBD1 (6 bases). The CDR3 covers 14 residues. V dropped 0 bases and J dropped 4 bases, with 8 bases sitting between them. Per the germline V gene, CDR1 is SGHRS and CDR2 is YFSETQ. The CDR3 reads CASSLGQANQPQHF. CDR3 DNA sequence: TGCGCCAGCAGCTTGGGACAGGCAAATCAGCCCCAGCATTTT.

The CDR3 region is CASSEFQGGNYEQYF. The CDR3 DNA follows: TGTGCCAGCAGTGAATTTCAGGGAGGGAACTACGAGCAGTACTTC. The V gene is TRBV2, the J gene TRBJ2-7; TRBD2 aligns across 7 bases. Germline CDR1 SNHLY, CDR2 FYNNEI. The CDR3 runs to 15 residues. V dropped 2 bases and J dropped 3; count of bases not matched to a gene: 7.

V usage is TRBV9 and J usage is TRBJ2-3; 7 nucleotides match TRBD1. Germline trimming cut 2 bases from V and 4 bases from J; bases unmatched to any gene: 7. The CDR3 runs to 15 residues. From germline, CDR1 is SGDLS and CDR2 YYNGEE. The CDR3 nucleotides read TGTGCCAGCAGCGTCGAGGGGGCGCCCCCAGATACGCAGTATTTT. Translation gives CASSVEGAPPDTQYF.

The chain carries TRBV18 and TRBJ2-1, with 12 bases identical to TRBD2. Losses at the gene ends were 2 bases for V and 7 bases for J; bases not matched to a gene: 9. From germline, CDR1 is KGHSH and CDR2 LQKENI. The CDR3 is 17 amino acids. The CDR3 loop reads CASSPGATSGSWNEQFF. The CDR3 DNA follows: TGTGCCAGCTCACCAGGGGCGACTAGCGGGAGTTGGAATGAGCAGTTCTTC.

This rearrangement joins TRBV7-8 to TRBJ1-4; D possibly corresponds to TRBD1 (6 bases). CDR1 is SGHVS, CDR2 FQNEAQ, per germline. The V gene lost 5 bases and the J gene lost 3 bases, with 16 bases spanning the gap. There are 16 residues in the CDR3. CDR3 amino acids: CASSSEDRRSNEKLFF. Here the CDR3 DNA reads TGTGCCAGCAGCAGCGAGGACAGACGATCTAATGAAAAACTGTTTTTT. The full variable domain, rest sourced from reference TRBV7-8 and TRBJ1-4, is GAGVSQSPRYKVAKRGQDVALRCDPISGHVSLFWYQQALGQGPEFLTYFQNEAQLDKSGLPSDRFFAERPEGSVSTLKIQRTQQEDSAVYLCASSSEDRRSNEKLFFGSGTQLSVL.

On this clone: The junction differs from germline at one of its ends, possibly a read error. This chain uses TRBV6-5 with TRBJ1-1; 8 bases map to TRBD1. This CDR3 is 11 amino acids long. From germline, CDR1 is MNHEY and CDR2 SVGAGI. This CDR3 reads CASSGGQGTWF. The CDR3 coding sequence is TGTGCCAGCAGTGGAGGACAGGGTACATGGTTT.

The gene calls are TRBV28 and TRBJ1-2; D gene unclear. Looked up from germline, CDR1 is MDHEN and CDR2 is SYDVKM. V gave up 7 bases and J gave up 8 bases, with 14 bases separating them. This CDR3 has 12 amino acids. The CDR3 loop is CASTPGMGGYTF. In DNA, the CDR3 is TGTGCCAGCACCCCGGGGATGGGGGGCTACACCTTC.

V gene TRBV28 combines with J gene TRBJ1-2; the match to TRBD1 covers 8 bases. With 1 base clipped from V and 6 bases from J, the junction kept 10 bases outside the gene matches. The CDR3 has 16 amino acids. CDR1 is MDHEN, CDR2 SYDVKM, per germline. The chain's CDR3 is CASSLYRWGQANGYTF. The CDR3 DNA reads as TGTGCCAGCAGTTTATATCGGTGGGGACAGGCAAATGGCTACACCTTC.

V is TRBV2 and J is TRBJ2-4; TRBD1 is a possible D gene (5 bases). CDR1 and CDR2 from the germline V gene are SNHLY and FYNNEI. There are 15 residues in the CDR3. V gave up 3 bases and J gave up 2 bases, with 11 bases separating them. This CDR3 reads CASSDPGSTKNIQYF. DNA for the CDR3: TGTGCCAGCAGTGACCCAGGGTCGACCAAAAACATTCAGTACTTC.

The chain employs TRBV6-5 and TRBJ2-3; a possible D gene is TRBD1 (6 bases). V was shortened by 6 bases and J by 3 bases, with 16 bases between the two germline ends. The germline V gene has CDR1 MNHEY and CDR2 SVGAGI. CDR3 length: 15 amino acids. For the CDR3, the DNA is TGTGCCAGCAGCAGGGCAGGGGTAGGAACAGATACGCAGTATTTT. This translates into CASSRAGVGTDTQYF.

The CDR3 coding sequence is TGTGCCAGCAGCCCCAGGTCCAGGGGGCACTATGGCTACACCTTC. Protein: CASSPRSRGHYGYTF. The gene calls are TRBV6-6 and TRBJ1-2; 8 positions match TRBD1. Germline lookup yields CDR1 MNHNY and CDR2 SVGAGI (reference sequence). There are 15 residues in the CDR3. V shed 6 bases and J 3 bases; nucleotides not matched to a gene: 9.

The rearrangement joins TRBV28 to TRBJ2-3; 9 positions match TRBD2. The CDR3 is 15 amino acids. Germline CDR1 is MDHEN and CDR2 is SYDVKM. V lost 2 bases to trimming and J lost 1 base; unmatched junction nucleotides: 1. The DNA for the CDR3 is TGTGCCAGCAGTTTAGCTAGCGGGGGCACAGATACGCAGTATTTT. This codes for CASSLASGGTDTQYF.

The V and J genes are TRBV9 and TRBJ2-7, with a weak D call TRBD2 (5 bases). Looked up from germline, CDR1 is SGDLS and CDR2 is YYNGEE. The CDR3 has 17 amino acids. V lost 3 bases, J lost 0 bases, and 19 bases lay in between. CDR3 nucleotides: TGTGCCAGCAGCGCCGGACTGGCGATTACCCCCTCCTACGAGCAGTACTTC. The encoded protein is CASSAGLAITPSYEQYF. Variable domain in full (rest from reference TRBV9 and TRBJ2-7): DSGVTQTPKHLITATGQRVTLRCSPRSGDLSVYWYQQSLDQGLQFLIQYYNGEERAKGNILERFSAQQFPDLHSELNLSSLELGDSALYFCASSAGLAITPSYEQYFGPGTRLTVT.

The chain couples TRBV6-5 to TRBJ2-3; 7 positions agree with TRBD1. This CDR3 contains 15 residues. Per the germline V gene, CDR1 is MNHEY and CDR2 is SVGAGI. The J segment lost 4 bases and the V segment lost 6 bases, leaving 10 bases of the junction unmatched. CDR3 sequence: CASSYRDRHADTQYF. The CDR3 nucleotides read TGTGCCAGCAGCTACCGGGACAGACATGCAGATACGCAGTATTTT.

The chain has TRBV19 and TRBJ1-1, with D hard to call. CDR3 length: 15 amino acids. V dropped 1 base and J dropped 0 bases, with 9 bases sitting between them. Germline V lookup: CDR1 LNHDA, CDR2 SQIVND (reference sequence). The CDR3 loop reads CASSIAGNMNTEAFF. CDR3 nucleotide sequence: TGTGCCAGTAGTATAGCTGGTAACATGAACACTGAAGCTTTCTTT.

This chain links TRBV13 with TRBJ2-7; 8 bases agree with TRBD1. V shed 3 bases, J shed 2 bases, and the junction held 9 bases outside the gene matches. Germline V gene sequence: CDR1 PRHDT, CDR2 FYEKMQ (reference sequence). The CDR3 extends over 16 amino acids. The CDR3 sequence is CASSLRTGTAPYEQYF. In nucleotides, the CDR3 is TGTGCCAGCAGCTTGCGGACAGGGACGGCGCCCTACGAGCAGTACTTC.

This clone turned up a few times. This chain uses TRBV27 with TRBJ1-2, with 7 bases that match TRBD1. V lost 5 bases to trimming and J lost 5 bases; unmatched junction nucleotides: 5. In germline, CDR1 is MNHEY, CDR2 SMNVEV (reference sequence). The CDR3 loop spans 13 amino acids. The CDR3 DNA follows: TGTGCCAGCAGTCTCACAGGGGAGTATGGCTACACCTTC. Protein sequence: CASSLTGEYGYTF.

The chain employs TRBV27 and TRBJ1-4, with 7 bases that match TRBD1. CDR3 length equals 13 residues. Germline CDR1 is MNHEY and CDR2 is SMNVEV (reference sequence). V shed 4 bases, J shed 10 bases, and the junction held 6 bases outside the gene matches. For the CDR3, the DNA is TGTGCCAGCAGTTGGGCAAGGGGGCGAAAACTGTTTTTT. It specifies CASSWARGRKLFF.

The V gene is TRBV6-5, the J gene TRBJ1-1; D is unresolved. Germline V gene lookup returns CDR1 MNHEY and CDR2 SVGAGI. V was cut by 7 bases and J by 5 bases, with 17 bases left in between. CDR3 length: 14 residues. The CDR3 spells CASNPTFSRTEAFF. In DNA, the CDR3 is TGTGCCAGCAACCCAACCTTTAGTCGAACTGAAGCTTTCTTT.

The gene calls are TRBV30 and TRBJ2-3; possible D gene TRBD2, 6 bases. The germline gives CDR1 GTSNPN, CDR2 SVGIG (reference sequence). V was pared by 5 bases and J by 2 bases, with 14 bases between. The CDR3 consists of 14 residues. This chain's CDR3 is CAWQEGLNTDTQYF. CDR3 sequence (DNA): TGTGCCTGGCAGGAGGGCCTGAACACAGATACGCAGTATTTT.

The rearrangement uses TRBV7-6 and TRBJ2-5, with 7 bases matching TRBD2. CDR3 length: 16 amino acids. Germline-derived CDR1 and CDR2 are SGHVS and FNYEAQ. V was pared by 2 bases and J by 0 bases, with 6 bases of the junction left unmatched. CDR3 sequence: CASSLRGREYQETQYF. The CDR3 DNA sequence: TGTGCCAGCAGCTTACGCGGGCGGGAGTACCAAGAGACCCAGTACTTC.